Listed below are T cell receptor beta chains from one sample, sequenced in a study of OX40 agonist ivuxolimab in advanced cancers. TCRdb's table, derived via immunoSEQ multiplex PCR, lists solely in-frame clones and lacks some. The sample gives about 45,000 clones, approximately 85% of which show up once; roughly 2.1% is in the top ten. The sample in question was CD4+ or CD8+ T cells sorted from blood, obtained in a trial of the OX40 agonist ivuxolimab. The receptors here all came from an adult with an advanced solid tumor such as melanoma, head and neck, liver or kidney cancer. Each CDR3 is given with its conserved first and last residue. Fields, in order: CDR3 length, clone size, D gene, J gene, V gene, CDR3 DNA, CDR3 protein. D genes are given only for firm matches. Clone size appears in some rows only: once, few, many, or a class for an expanded clone.

len: 15; abundance: .; d_gene: .; j_gene: TRBJ2-7; v_gene: TRBV15; CDR3nt: TGTGCCACCAGCAGAGATAAGGGAACCGGACGGAAGAAGTACTTC; CDR3aa: CATSRDKGTGRKKYF
len: 15; abundance: .; d_gene: TRBD1; j_gene: TRBJ2-6; v_gene: TRBV19; CDR3nt: TGTGCCAGTAGCGACAGGGGCTCTGGGGCCAACGTCCTGACTTTC; CDR3aa: CASSDRGSGANVLTF
len: 18; abundance: once; d_gene: TRBD2; j_gene: TRBJ2-1; v_gene: TRBV7-3; CDR3nt: TGTGCCAGCAGCTTACTCCCCCTAGCGGAGATTGGGGAAAATGAGCAGTTCTTC; CDR3aa: CASSLLPLAEIGENEQFF
len: 15; abundance: .; d_gene: TRBD1; j_gene: TRBJ1-1; v_gene: TRBV11-1; CDR3nt: TGTGCCAGCAGCATGGGGACAGGGTTTAACACTGAAGCTTTCTTT; CDR3aa: CASSMGTGFNTEAFF
len: 15; abundance: .; d_gene: .; j_gene: TRBJ2-7; v_gene: TRBV11-2; CDR3nt: TGTGCCAGCAGCTTAGATGGGGCAGGGGGGTACGAGCAGTACTTC; CDR3aa: CASSLDGAGGYEQYF
len: 15; abundance: few; d_gene: .; j_gene: TRBJ2-5; v_gene: TRBV11-2; CDR3nt: TGTGCCAGCAGCTTAGAAGGGGGTATGGGGGAGACCCAGTACTTC; CDR3aa: CASSLEGGMGETQYF
len: 16; abundance: .; d_gene: .; j_gene: TRBJ2-1; v_gene: TRBV5-1; CDR3nt: TGCGCCAGCAGCTTGGATGAGGGGGGGCCTAGAAATGAGCAGTTCTTC; CDR3aa: CASSLDEGGPRNEQFF
len: 15; abundance: .; d_gene: TRBD1; j_gene: TRBJ1-6; v_gene: TRBV7-9; CDR3nt: TGTGCCAGCAGCTTAGCGCAGGGGGCTGGTTCACCCCTCCACTTT; CDR3aa: CASSLAQGAGSPLHF
len: 17; abundance: .; d_gene: TRBD2; j_gene: TRBJ2-3; v_gene: TRBV30; CDR3nt: TGTGCCTGGAGTGTACCGGGAGCGGGGGGGAGTCTCGATACGCAGTATTTT; CDR3aa: CAWSVPGAGGSLDTQYF
len: 15; abundance: .; d_gene: .; j_gene: TRBJ1-2; v_gene: TRBV7-9; CDR3nt: TGTGCCAGCAGCTTAGGCTCGCCTGATAACTATGGCTACACCTTC; CDR3aa: CASSLGSPDNYGYTF
len: 15; abundance: .; d_gene: .; j_gene: TRBJ1-5; v_gene: TRBV2; CDR3nt: TGTGCCAGCGCGCAACTACGGGGATACAATCAGCCCCAGCATTTT; CDR3aa: CASAQLRGYNQPQHF
len: 16; abundance: .; d_gene: .; j_gene: TRBJ1-6; v_gene: TRBV6-6; CDR3nt: TGTGCCAGCAGCAACCCCGGGGGGGGTGCAAATTCACCCCTCCACTTT; CDR3aa: CASSNPGGGANSPLHF
len: 15; abundance: .; d_gene: .; j_gene: TRBJ1-1; v_gene: TRBV19; CDR3nt: TGTGCCAGTAGGGTGGGGCAGGGAATATACACTGAAGCTTTCTTT; CDR3aa: CASRVGQGIYTEAFF
len: 16; abundance: .; d_gene: .; j_gene: TRBJ1-6; v_gene: TRBV28; CDR3nt: TGTGCCAGCAGCTCCACTATCGTCACCTATAATTCACCCCTCCACTTT; CDR3aa: CASSSTIVTYNSPLHF
len: 14; abundance: .; d_gene: .; j_gene: TRBJ2-3; v_gene: TRBV7-9; CDR3nt: TGTGCCAGCCGACCCCGGGGGGCGGGAGATACGCAGTATTTT; CDR3aa: CASRPRGAGDTQYF
len: 15; abundance: .; d_gene: .; j_gene: TRBJ2-3; v_gene: TRBV7-9; CDR3nt: TGTGCCAGCAGCTTAGCGCTTGGCGGTCAAGATACGCAGTATTTT; CDR3aa: CASSLALGGQDTQYF
len: 13; abundance: .; d_gene: .; j_gene: TRBJ1-2; v_gene: TRBV28; CDR3nt: TGTGCCAGCGAACACGCCGGGGACAAAGGCTACACCTTC; CDR3aa: CASEHAGDKGYTF